Included here is one TCR beta chain sequence, with context. The entirety of the isolated RNA underwent reverse transcription, so expressed TCRB transcripts were sequenced. Measured with immunoSEQ multiplex PCR; TCRdb has only the in-frame clones, and not every one. The sample carries 250,000 to 300,000 clones, around 7.3% recorded once. The source of the sample is a study of beta chain features in type 1 diabetes. The germline CDR1 and CDR2 sequences are LNHDA and SQIVND (reference sequence). There are 12 residues in the CDR3. Deletions cut 4 bases from V and 7 bases from J, with 10 bases between. The chain links TRBV19 to TRBJ1-2; a possible D gene is TRBD1 (6 bases). The sequence was collected from a woman younger than 30 in good health. The sample taken for sequencing was central memory CD4+ T cells from blood. This chain's CDR3 is CASSTRQVGYTF. CDR3 nucleotides: TGTGCCAGTAGTACCAGACAGGTTGGCTACACCTTC. Variable domain in full (rest from reference TRBV19 and TRBJ1-2): DGGITQSPKYLFRKEGQNVTLSCEQNLNHDAMYWYRQDPGQGLRLIYYSQIVNDFQKGDIAEGYSVSREKKESFPLTVTSAQKNPTAFYLCASSTRQVGYTFGSGTRLTVV.